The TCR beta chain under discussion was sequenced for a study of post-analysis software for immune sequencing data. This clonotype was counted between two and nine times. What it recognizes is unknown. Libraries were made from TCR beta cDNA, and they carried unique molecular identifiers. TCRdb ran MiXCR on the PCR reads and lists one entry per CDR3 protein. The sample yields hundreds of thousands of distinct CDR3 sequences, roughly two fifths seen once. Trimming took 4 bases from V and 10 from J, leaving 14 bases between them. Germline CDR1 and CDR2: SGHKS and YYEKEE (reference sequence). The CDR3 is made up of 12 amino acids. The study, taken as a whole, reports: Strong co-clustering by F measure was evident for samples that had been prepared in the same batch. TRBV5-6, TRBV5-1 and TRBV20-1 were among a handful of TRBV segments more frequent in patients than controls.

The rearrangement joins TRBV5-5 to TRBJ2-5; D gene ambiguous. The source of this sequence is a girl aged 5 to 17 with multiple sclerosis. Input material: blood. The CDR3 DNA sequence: TGTGCCAGCAGCCCCATACCAGGCGGCCAGTACTTC. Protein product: CASSPIPGGQYF.